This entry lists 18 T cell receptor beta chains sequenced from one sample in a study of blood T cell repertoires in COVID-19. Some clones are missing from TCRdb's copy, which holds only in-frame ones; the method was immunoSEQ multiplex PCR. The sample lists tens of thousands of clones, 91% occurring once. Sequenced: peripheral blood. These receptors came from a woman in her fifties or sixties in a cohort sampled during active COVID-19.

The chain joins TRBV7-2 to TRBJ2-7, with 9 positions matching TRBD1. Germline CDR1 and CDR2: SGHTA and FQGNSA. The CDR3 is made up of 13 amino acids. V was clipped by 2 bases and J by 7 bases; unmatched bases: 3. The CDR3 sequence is CASSLHRGREQYF. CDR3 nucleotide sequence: TGTGCCAGCAGCTTACACAGGGGGCGGGAGCAGTACTTC.

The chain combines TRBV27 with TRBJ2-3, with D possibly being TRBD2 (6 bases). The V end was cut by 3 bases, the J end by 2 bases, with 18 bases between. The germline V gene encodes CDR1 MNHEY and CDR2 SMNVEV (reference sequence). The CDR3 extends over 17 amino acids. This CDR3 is CASSFTGETIITDTQYF. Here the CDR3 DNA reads TGTGCCAGCAGTTTCACGGGGGAGACCATAATCACAGATACGCAGTATTTT.

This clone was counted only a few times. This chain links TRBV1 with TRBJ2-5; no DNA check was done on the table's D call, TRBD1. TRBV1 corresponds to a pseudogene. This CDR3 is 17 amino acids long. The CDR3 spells CTSSPNPTGGVGETQYF. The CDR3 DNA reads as TGCACCAGCAGCCCCAACCCCACAGGGGGCGTGGGGGAGACCCAGTACTTC.

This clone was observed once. CDR3 in amino acids: CATSREKTNYGYTF. Here the CDR3 DNA reads TGTGCCACCAGCAGAGAGAAGACAAACTATGGCTACACCTTC. The chain uses TRBV15 and TRBJ1-2, with D unresolved. CDR3 length equals 14 residues. CDR1 is LNHNV and CDR2 is YYDKDF in the germline V gene (reference sequence). V gave up 0 bases and J gave up 2 bases, with 7 bases separating them.

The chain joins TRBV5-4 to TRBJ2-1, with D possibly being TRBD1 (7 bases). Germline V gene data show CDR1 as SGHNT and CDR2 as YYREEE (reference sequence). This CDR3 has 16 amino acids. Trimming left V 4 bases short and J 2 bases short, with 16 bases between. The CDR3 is CASSPAAGGTYNEQFF. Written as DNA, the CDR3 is TGTGCCAGCAGCCCGGCGGCAGGGGGGACCTACAATGAGCAGTTCTTC.

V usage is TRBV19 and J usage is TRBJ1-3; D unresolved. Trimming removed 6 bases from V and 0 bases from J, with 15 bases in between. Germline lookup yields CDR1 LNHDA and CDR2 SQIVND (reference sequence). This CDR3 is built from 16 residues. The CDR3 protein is CASSPVATSSGNTIYF. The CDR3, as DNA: TGTGCCAGTAGCCCGGTAGCTACCAGCTCTGGAAACACCATATATTTT.

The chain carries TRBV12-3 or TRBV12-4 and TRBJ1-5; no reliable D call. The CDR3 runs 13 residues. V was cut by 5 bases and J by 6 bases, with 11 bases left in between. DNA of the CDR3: TGTGCCAGCAGTACCGAGGTCACTCAGCCCCAGCATTTT. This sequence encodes CASSTEVTQPQHF.

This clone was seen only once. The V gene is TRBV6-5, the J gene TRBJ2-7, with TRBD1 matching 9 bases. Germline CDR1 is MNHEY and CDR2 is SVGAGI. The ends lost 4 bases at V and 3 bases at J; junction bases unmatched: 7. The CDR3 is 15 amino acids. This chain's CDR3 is CASSLRRQGVYEQYF. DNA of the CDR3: TGTGCCAGCAGTTTAAGACGACAGGGGGTCTACGAGCAGTACTTC.

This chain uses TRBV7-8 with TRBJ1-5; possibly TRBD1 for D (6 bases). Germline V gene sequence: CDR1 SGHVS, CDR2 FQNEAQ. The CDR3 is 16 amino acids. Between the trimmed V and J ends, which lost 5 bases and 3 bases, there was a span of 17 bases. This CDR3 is CASSAQLGTSNQPQHF. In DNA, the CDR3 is TGTGCCAGCAGCGCCCAATTAGGGACATCCAATCAGCCCCAGCATTTT. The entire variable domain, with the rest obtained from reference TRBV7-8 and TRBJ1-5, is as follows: GAGVSQSPRYKVAKRGQDVALRCDPISGHVSLFWYQQALGQGPEFLTYFQNEAQLDKSGLPSDRFFAERPEGSVSTLKIQRTQQEDSAVYLCASSAQLGTSNQPQHFGDGTRLSIL.

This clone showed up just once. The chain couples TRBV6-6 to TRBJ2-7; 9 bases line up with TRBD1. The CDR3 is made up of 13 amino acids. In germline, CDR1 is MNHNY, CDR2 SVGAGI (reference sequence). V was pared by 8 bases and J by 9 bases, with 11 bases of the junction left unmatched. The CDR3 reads CASSGTGPNRQYF. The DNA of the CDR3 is TGTGCCAGCTCCGGGACAGGGCCGAATCGGCAGTACTTC.

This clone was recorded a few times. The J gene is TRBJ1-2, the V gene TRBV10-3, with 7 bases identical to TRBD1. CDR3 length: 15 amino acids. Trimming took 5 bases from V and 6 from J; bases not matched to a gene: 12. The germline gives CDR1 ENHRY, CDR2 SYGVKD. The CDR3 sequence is CAISPPDRASDGYTF. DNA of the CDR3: TGTGCCATCAGTCCCCCCGACAGGGCCAGTGATGGCTACACCTTC.

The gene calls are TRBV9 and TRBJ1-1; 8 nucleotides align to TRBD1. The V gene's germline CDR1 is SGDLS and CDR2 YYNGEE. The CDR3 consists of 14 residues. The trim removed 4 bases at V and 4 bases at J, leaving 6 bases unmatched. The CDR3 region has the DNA TGTGCCAGCAGCCCAGGGGGCTTGGGCACTGAAGCTTTCTTT. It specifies CASSPGGLGTEAFF.

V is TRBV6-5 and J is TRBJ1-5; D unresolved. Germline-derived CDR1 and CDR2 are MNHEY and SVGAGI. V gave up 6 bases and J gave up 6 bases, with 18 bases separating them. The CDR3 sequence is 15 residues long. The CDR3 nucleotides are TGTGCCAGCAGCTCCTCCTTCGAGGTGGGTCAGCCCCAGCATTTT. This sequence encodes CASSSSFEVGQPQHF.

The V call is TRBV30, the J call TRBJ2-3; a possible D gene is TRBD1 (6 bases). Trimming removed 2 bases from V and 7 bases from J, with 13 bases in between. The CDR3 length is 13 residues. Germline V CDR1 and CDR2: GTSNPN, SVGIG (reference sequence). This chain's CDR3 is CAWSLDRGNTQYF. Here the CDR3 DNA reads TGTGCCTGGAGTTTGGACAGAGGGAATACGCAGTATTTT.

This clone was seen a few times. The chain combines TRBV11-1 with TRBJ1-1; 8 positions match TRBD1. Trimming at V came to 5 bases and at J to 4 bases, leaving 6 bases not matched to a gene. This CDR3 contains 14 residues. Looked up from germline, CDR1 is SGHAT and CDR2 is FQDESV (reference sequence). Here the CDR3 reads CASSPDRGITEAFF. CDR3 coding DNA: TGTGCCAGCAGCCCAGACAGGGGAATCACTGAAGCTTTCTTT.

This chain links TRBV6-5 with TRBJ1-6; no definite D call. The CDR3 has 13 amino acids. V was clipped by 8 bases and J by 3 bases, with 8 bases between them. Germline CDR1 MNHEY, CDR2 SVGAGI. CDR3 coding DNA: TGTGCCAGCCAAGCGAACTATAATTCACCCCTCCACTTT. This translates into CASQANYNSPLHF.

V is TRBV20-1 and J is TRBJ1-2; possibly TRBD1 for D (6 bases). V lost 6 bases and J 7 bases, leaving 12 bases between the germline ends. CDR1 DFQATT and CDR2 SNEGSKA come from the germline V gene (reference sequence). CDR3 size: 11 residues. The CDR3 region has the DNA TGCAGTGCCGGGGGCGGGGGTGGCTACACCTTC. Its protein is CSAGGGGGYTF.

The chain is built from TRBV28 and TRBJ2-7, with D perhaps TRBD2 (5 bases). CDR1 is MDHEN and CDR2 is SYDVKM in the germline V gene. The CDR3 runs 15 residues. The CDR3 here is CRSKPGSASPNEQYF. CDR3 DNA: TGTAGGTCTAAGCCGGGGTCAGCCTCCCCCAACGAGCAGTACTTC. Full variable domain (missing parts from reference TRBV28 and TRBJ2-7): DVKVTQSSRYLVKRTGEKVFLECVQDMDHENMFWYRQDPGLGLRLIYFSYDVKMKEKGDIPEGYSVSREKKERFSLILESASTNQTSMYLCRSKPGSASPNEQYFGPGTRLTVT.